The entry that follows covers one TCR beta chain sequence. There are 13 residues in the CDR3. Trimming pared 3 bases from V and 3 bases from J, leaving 8 bases between. CDR1 and CDR2 (germline): SNHLY, FYNNEI. The entry originates in a study of shared clonotypes between healthy human individuals. Turning to the study itself: Donor ages ranged 18 to 49 years: a couple of women, a few men.

Sequencing was performed with immunoSEQ multiplex PCR; in TCRdb, only in-frame clones are kept and a portion is missing. The table has 2.3 million or so clones, 85% to 95% seen once. The gene calls are TRBV2 and TRBJ1-1, with D uncertain. The source of this sequence is a man aged 18 to 30 in good health. Some clones in this sample may be carry-over from other donors' samples. The sequenced sample was naive CD4+ T cells from PBMCs. The subset: CD45RA+ positively selected. CDR3 DNA: TGTGCCAGCAGTGAGAGGTCACACACTGAAGCTTTCTTT. It codes for CASSERSHTEAFF.